This TCR beta chain is from a study of siplizumab effects on memory and regulatory T cells. Assay: immunoSEQ multiplex PCR; the TCRdb copy retains only in-frame clones and omits some. The profile covers some 100,000 clones, with 92% appearing a single time and less than 0.85% taken by the ten largest. Details on this clone: The antigen is undetermined. One end of the junction does not line up with germline, which may come from a read error.

Study findings and constraints: Naive T cells were seemingly more diverse than memory cells, and major contributions to the alloresponse seemed to be made by them. For mappable alloreactive CD4+ clones, the mean Treg-derived fraction was about 70% with siplizumab and 26.9% in controls. Alloreactive sequences whose origin lay in unstimulated CD4+ memory cells were significantly reduced by siplizumab.

The material sequenced was Tregs sorted from blood. This sequence originates from a human donor in good health.

CDR3 in amino acids: CAISQLGTSVTTGTQYF. The CDR3 DNA reads as TGTGCCATCAGTCAATTAGGGACTAGCGTAACCACAGGTACGCAGTATTTT. The chain couples TRBV10-3 to TRBJ2-3; 10 nucleotides agree with TRBD2. Germline CDR1 reads ENHRY; CDR2 reads SYGVKD. The CDR3 runs to 17 residues.